This section outlines one TCR beta chain sequence together with its context. The antigen is unknown. With the ViraFEST assay, the study expanded antigen-specific CD4+ T cells using viral peptide pools, then sequenced them. After roughly 9 days in culture, the CD4+ T cells were isolated. Convalescent patients had PCR-confirmed SARS-CoV-2 infection between March and December 2020. PBMC were cultured at under 2.5 million per well with roughly 10 IU/ml IL-2 and 7.5 to 10 ug/ml peptides. This specimen comes from a study of vaccination effects on CD4 cells after COVID-19. Across the whole study: Two doses of BNT162b2 or mRNA-1273 vaccine were administered to participants.

The assay was immunoSEQ multiplex PCR, and TCRdb's table has in-frame clones only and misses some. Of 20,000 to 25,000 clones listed, around 72% are singletons. Overall study results and limits: Limitations: small convalescent group and missing early post-infection timepoints. Clones arising from infection and from vaccination showed marked clonal contraction late after vaccination.

Germline values: CDR1 LGHNA, CDR2 YNFKEQ. V lost 1 base and J lost 5; bases outside the gene matches: 16. The CDR3 totals 19 residues. The source material was CD4+ T cells from PBMCs cultured with a peptide pool, sampled before COVID-19 vaccination. This receptor was obtained from a human donor who had a prior SARS-CoV-2 infection. The V call is TRBV4-2, the J call TRBJ1-2, with 10 bases lining up with TRBD1. CDR3: CASSQAGPLDRGGTYGYTF. CDR3 nucleotides: TGTGCCAGCAGCCAAGCGGGTCCCCTGGACAGGGGGGGCACATATGGCTACACCTTC.